The 30 T cell receptor beta chains in this list originate from one sample, sequenced in a study of cytomegalovirus exposure and HLA in healthy donors. PCR employed 60 Vbeta and 13 Jbeta primers. Profiling relied on immunoSEQ multiplex PCR, and the TCRdb table lists in-frame clones only, not all of them. The sample shows 120,000 or so clones, around 82% of them seen only once. The sequencing sample was made of PBMCs. The receptor set was obtained from a female donor in good health and CMV-seronegative.

This clone was counted once. This chain links TRBV19 with TRBJ2-5, with 7 bases aligning to TRBD1. After removal of 6 bases from V and 0 bases from J, the junction contained 1 base not matched to a gene. This CDR3 comprises 13 residues. Germline CDR1 LNHDA, CDR2 SQIVND (reference sequence). The CDR3 coding sequence is TGTGCCAGTAGGGGGACAGACCAAGAGACCCAGTACTTC. Protein: CASRGTDQETQYF.

The chain recombines TRBV28 with TRBJ2-5; D unclear. Trimming pared 3 bases from V and 5 bases from J, leaving 13 bases between. Germline V lookup: CDR1 MDHEN, CDR2 SYDVKM. The CDR3 length is 14 residues. The CDR3 nucleotides read TGTGCCAGCAGTTTTAAGCCTGTTGTGGAGACCCAGTACTTC. Translating gives CASSFKPVVETQYF.

This chain joins TRBV5-4 and TRBJ2-3, with TRBD2 matching 7 bases. The germline V gene encodes CDR1 SGHNT and CDR2 YYREEE (reference sequence). The length of the CDR3 is 14 residues. Trimming took 1 base from V and 6 from J; bases not matched to a gene: 5. The CDR3 here is CASSLLAARDTQYF. The CDR3 DNA sequence: TGTGCCAGCAGCTTGCTAGCGGCTCGGGATACGCAGTATTTT. Combining the CDR3 with reference TRBV5-4 and TRBJ2-3 gives the whole variable domain ETGVTQSPTHLIKTRGQQVTLRCSSQSGHNTVSWYQQALGQGPQFIFQYYREEENGRGNFPPRFSGLQFPNYSSELNVNALELDDSALYLCASSLLAARDTQYFGPGTRLTVL.

V is TRBV7-8 and J is TRBJ2-5, with 8 bases aligning to TRBD2. The DNA matches TRBJ2-7 better at its end, which makes the J call doubtful. The CDR3 consists of 15 residues. The germline V gene has CDR1 SGHVS and CDR2 FQNEAQ. CDR3 nucleotide sequence: TGTGCCAGCAGCTTAGAAGCGGGGGCCCACTACGAGCAGTACTTC. Translated: CASSLEAGAHYEQYF.

The chain has TRBV6-5 and TRBJ1-2; TRBD1 agrees at 7 bases. This CDR3 spans 15 amino acids. After removal of 3 bases from V and 4 bases from J, the junction contained 8 bases not matched to a gene. CDR1 MNHEY and CDR2 SVGAGI come from the germline V gene. CDR3 residues: CASSYRRGIGYGYTF. CDR3 DNA sequence: TGTGCCAGCAGTTATCGCAGGGGGATCGGCTATGGCTACACCTTC.

The chain recombines TRBV27 with TRBJ2-5; D remains unclear. The germline gives CDR1 MNHEY, CDR2 SMNVEV (reference sequence). Trimming took 5 bases from V and 4 from J, leaving 8 bases between them. The CDR3 length is 12 residues. The CDR3 here is CASSPLGETQYF. Here the CDR3 DNA reads TGTGCCAGCAGTCCCCTCGGAGAGACCCAGTACTTC.

This chain connects TRBV6-5 to TRBJ1-5; D remains ambiguous. The CDR3 totals 13 residues. Germline V gives CDR1 MNHEY, CDR2 SVGAGI. V was cut by 3 bases and J by 5 bases, with 8 bases left in between. Here the CDR3 reads CASSYDMDQPQHF. In DNA form, the CDR3 reads TGTGCCAGCAGTTATGACATGGATCAGCCCCAGCATTTT.

The chain recombines TRBV4-1 with TRBJ2-7, with no clear D. This CDR3 is 13 amino acids long. Trimming cost V 1 base and J 1 base, with 5 bases left between them. Germline V gives CDR1 MGHRA, CDR2 YSYEKL. CDR3 bases: TGCGCCAGCAGCCAAGTCACATCCTACGAGCAGTACTTC. Its translation is CASSQVTSYEQYF.

The chain recombines TRBV7-9 with TRBJ2-1, with 9 bases lining up with TRBD2. Losses at the gene ends were 7 bases for V and 7 bases for J; bases not matched to a gene: 11. The length of the CDR3 is 15 residues. Germline V gives CDR1 SEHNR, CDR2 FQNEAQ (reference sequence). The CDR3 loop reads CASTKRGEPGNEQFF. CDR3 sequence (DNA): TGTGCCAGCACAAAGCGGGGGGAGCCTGGGAATGAGCAGTTCTTC.

The CDR3 bases are TGTGCCAGCAGCCCCATCACTCAGGGGTACTTCAGGAATTCGAATGAAAAACTGTTTTTT. Translation gives CASSPITQGYFRNSNEKLFF. The J gene is TRBJ1-4, the V gene TRBV7-8, with D possibly being TRBD1 (6 bases). This CDR3 is 20 amino acids long. The germline V gene has CDR1 SGHVS and CDR2 FQNEAQ. V was shortened by 5 bases and J by 5 bases, with 30 bases between the two germline ends.

The rearrangement joins TRBV30 to TRBJ2-7; D is unclear. V shed 6 bases and J shed 0 bases, with 6 bases lying between them. This CDR3 is built from 11 residues. Germline V gene data show CDR1 as GTSNPN and CDR2 as SVGIG (reference sequence). For the CDR3, the DNA is TGTGCCTGTGCGTTCTCCTACGAGCAGTACTTC. Protein sequence: CACAFSYEQYF.

This chain uses TRBV2 with TRBJ1-2; TRBD1 matches at 8 bases. The germline gives CDR1 SNHLY, CDR2 FYNNEI. J was trimmed by 6 bases and V by 6 bases; bases with no gene match: 9. CDR3 length: 14 amino acids. CDR3 protein: CASRTQGVANGYTF. In DNA form, the CDR3 reads TGTGCCAGCAGGACACAGGGGGTAGCGAATGGCTACACCTTC.

The chain links TRBV4-2 to TRBJ2-7, with 14 bases that match TRBD2. CDR3 length: 19 residues. V lost 4 bases and J lost 1; bases outside the gene matches: 12. CDR1 is LGHNA, CDR2 YNFKEQ, per germline. CDR3 in amino acids: CASSPVGLAGGPLSYEQYF. The CDR3 DNA reads TGTGCCAGCAGCCCAGTAGGACTAGCGGGGGGACCTCTATCCTACGAGCAGTACTTC.

J is TRBJ1-4 and V is TRBV9; 7 bases are a match to TRBD1. The junction had 9 bases not matched to a gene; V was cut back by 0 bases and J by 7 bases. The CDR3 is 16 residues long. CDR1 is SGDLS, CDR2 YYNGEE, per germline. The CDR3: CASSVDRGRGSEKLFF. CDR3 bases: TGTGCCAGCAGCGTAGACAGGGGTAGAGGGAGTGAAAAACTGTTTTTT.

The gene calls are TRBV18 and TRBJ2-1; unclear D gene. The V and J ends lost 1 base and 6 bases respectively, with 10 bases between them. Germline CDR1 KGHSH, CDR2 LQKENI. This CDR3 contains 14 residues. CDR3 bases: TGTGCCAGCTCACCACAACCGAGTGGCAATGAGCAGTTCTTC. Translated, it gives CASSPQPSGNEQFF.

This chain connects TRBV28 to TRBJ2-7, with D maybe TRBD2 (7 bases). V was pared by 4 bases and J by 3 bases, with 16 bases between. The CDR3 sequence is 15 residues long. The germline gives CDR1 MDHEN, CDR2 SYDVKM. The chain's CDR3 is CASSWGGGAGYEQYF. CDR3 DNA: TGTGCCAGCAGTTGGGGGGGCGGGGCTGGCTACGAGCAGTACTTC.

The V and J genes are TRBV13 and TRBJ1-1; TRBD1 matches at 8 bases. Looked up from germline, CDR1 is PRHDT and CDR2 is FYEKMQ (reference sequence). CDR3 length equals 12 residues. Unmatched junction bases numbered 7, after V lost 6 bases and J lost 10 bases. CDR3 region: CASSLQGEIAFF. The CDR3 DNA reads TGTGCCAGCAGTCTACAGGGGGAGATAGCTTTCTTT. Looking up the rest from reference TRBV13 and TRBJ1-1 gives the full variable domain: AAGVIQSPRHLIKEKRETATLKCYPIPRHDTVYWYQQGPGQDPQFLISFYEKMQSDKGSIPDRFSAQQFSDYHSELNMSSLELGDSALYFCASSLQGEIAFFGQGTRLTVV.

This clone was seen a single time. The V and J genes are TRBV28 and TRBJ1-2, with TRBD1 identical over 7 bases. This CDR3 comprises 15 residues. V lost 5 bases and J lost 4; bases outside the gene matches: 10. In germline, CDR1 is MDHEN, CDR2 SYDVKM. The CDR3 DNA sequence: TGTGCCAGCAGTCTCCCGGGACAGCCACTCTATGGCTACACCTTC. Encoded protein: CASSLPGQPLYGYTF.

This clone was counted between two and nine times. The chain employs TRBV7-2 and TRBJ2-2; 7 bases align to TRBD1. Unmatched junction bases numbered 3, after V lost 5 bases and J lost 0 bases. The CDR3 contains 15 residues. Germline assignment: CDR1 SGHTA and CDR2 FQGNSA. The CDR3 bases are TGTGCCAGCAGCCAGGACAGGACGAACACCGGGGAGCTGTTTTTT. Residues: CASSQDRTNTGELFF.

This chain uses TRBV28 with TRBJ1-2; TRBD1 is a possible D gene (6 bases). Germline assignment: CDR1 MDHEN and CDR2 SYDVKM. V lost 5 bases and J 6 bases, leaving 19 bases between the germline ends. CDR3 length: 15 amino acids. The CDR3 nucleotides read TGTGCCAGCAGTCCCAGCGGAGGGGGGAGGGATGGCTACACCTTC. It is translated as CASSPSGGGRDGYTF.

This CDR3 reads CSVEDRGRRTGYTF. The CDR3 DNA follows: TGCAGCGTGGAGGACAGGGGGCGGCGGACTGGCTACACCTTC. V usage is TRBV29-1 and J usage is TRBJ1-2, with 11 bases aligning to TRBD1. Trimming removed 6 bases from V and 7 bases from J; junction bases left unmatched: 10. Germline loops: CDR1 SQVTM, CDR2 ANQGSEA. The CDR3 covers 14 residues.

The chain combines TRBV4-2 with TRBJ2-7, with 7 bases fitting TRBD2. Looked up from germline, CDR1 is LGHNA and CDR2 is YNFKEQ. The CDR3 spans 15 residues. Trimming removed 0 bases from V and 4 bases from J; junction bases left unmatched: 6. CDR3 sequence: CASSQEDGRWYEQYF. CDR3 nucleotide sequence: TGTGCCAGCAGCCAAGAAGACGGGAGGTGGTACGAGCAGTACTTC.

The V gene is TRBV2, the J gene TRBJ2-3; D is possibly TRBD2 (5 bases). The CDR3 runs 19 residues. Trimming cost V 5 bases and J 0 bases, with 24 bases left between them. Looked up from germline, CDR1 is SNHLY and CDR2 is FYNNEI. The CDR3 nucleotides read TGTGCCAGCAGTCTTGTTTGGGGTTCGGACTTCGCTAGCACAGATACGCAGTATTTT. Translated: CASSLVWGSDFASTDTQYF.

The chain employs TRBV11-3 and TRBJ1-4, with 7 bases lining up with TRBD1. V was pared by 5 bases and J by 1 base, with 7 bases of the junction left unmatched. This CDR3 spans 16 amino acids. Germline CDR1 is SGHNT and CDR2 is YENEEA. This CDR3 is CASSRGSGGTNEKLFF. DNA for the CDR3: TGTGCCAGCAGCAGAGGATCAGGGGGAACTAATGAAAAACTGTTTTTT.

V usage is TRBV19 and J usage is TRBJ1-1; 8 bases map to TRBD1. Losses at the gene ends were 6 bases for V and 3 bases for J; bases not matched to a gene: 3. CDR1 and CDR2 (germline): LNHDA, SQIVND (reference sequence). The CDR3 covers 13 residues. This CDR3 is CASRKTGDTEAFF. The DNA for the CDR3 is TGTGCCAGTAGGAAGACAGGGGACACTGAAGCTTTCTTT.

This clone showed up just once. The chain links TRBV9 to TRBJ2-5, with D tentatively TRBD2 (5 bases). Germline CDR1 reads SGDLS; CDR2 reads YYNGEE. CDR3 length equals 16 residues. V was shortened by 0 bases and J by 5 bases, with 17 bases between the two germline ends. CDR3 sequence (DNA): TGTGCCAGCAGCGTAGCGGGGTCTCCGGGCAGGGAGACCCAGTACTTC. Protein: CASSVAGSPGRETQYF.

The V gene is TRBV6-5, the J gene TRBJ1-3; tentative D call: TRBD1 (5 bases). This CDR3 is built from 14 residues. The V gene lost 6 bases and the J gene lost 6 bases, with 15 bases spanning the gap. Germline CDR1 MNHEY, CDR2 SVGAGI. For the CDR3, the DNA is TGTGCCAGCAGACGACAGAACTCAGTAAACACCATATATTTT. Translation gives CASRRQNSVNTIYF.

There are a few counts of this clone. This rearrangement joins TRBV6-5 to TRBJ1-5; a weak D match, TRBD1 (6 bases). With 6 bases removed from V and 4 bases from J, the gap between germline ends came to 10 bases. CDR1 and CDR2 from the germline V gene are MNHEY and SVGAGI. The CDR3 runs 13 residues. The CDR3 spells CASSLRGNQPQHF. The CDR3 DNA follows: TGTGCCAGCAGCCTCAGGGGTAATCAGCCCCAGCATTTT.

The chain is built from TRBV6-5 and TRBJ1-3, with 7 bases fitting TRBD1. The CDR3 contains 16 residues. The V gene end was trimmed by 0 bases and the J gene end by 3 bases; junction bases not matched to a gene: 5. CDR1 is MNHEY, CDR2 SVGAGI, per germline. The CDR3: CASSYSMAGGGNTIYF. CDR3 sequence (DNA): TGTGCCAGCAGTTACTCGATGGCAGGGGGTGGAAACACCATATATTTT.

The chain links TRBV4-1 to TRBJ2-6, with D maybe TRBD2 (5 bases). Germline V CDR1 and CDR2: MGHRA, YSYEKL. The CDR3 covers 16 residues. Between the trimmed V and J ends, which lost 4 bases and 0 bases, there was a span of 10 bases. CDR3 in DNA: TGCGCCAGCAGCCTCGGACTGTACTCTGGGGCCAACGTCCTGACTTTC. It translates to CASSLGLYSGANVLTF.